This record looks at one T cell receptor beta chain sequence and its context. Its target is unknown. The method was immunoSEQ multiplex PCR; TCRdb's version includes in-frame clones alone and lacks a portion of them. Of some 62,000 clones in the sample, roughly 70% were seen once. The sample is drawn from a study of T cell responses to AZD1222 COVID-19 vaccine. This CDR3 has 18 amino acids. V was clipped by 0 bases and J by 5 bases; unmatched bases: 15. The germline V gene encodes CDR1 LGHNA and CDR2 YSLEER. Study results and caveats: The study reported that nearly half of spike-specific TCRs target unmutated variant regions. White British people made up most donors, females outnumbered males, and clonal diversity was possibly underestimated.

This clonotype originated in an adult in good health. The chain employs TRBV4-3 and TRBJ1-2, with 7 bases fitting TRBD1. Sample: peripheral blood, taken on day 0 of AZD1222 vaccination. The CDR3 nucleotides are TGCGCCAGCAGCCAAGATCAGACAGGGCTGGGTGGGTTATATGGCTACACCTTC. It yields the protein CASSQDQTGLGGLYGYTF.